This TCR beta chain was recovered during a study of cytomegalovirus exposure and HLA in healthy donors. In the study overall: Out of about 170 million T cells, an earlier analysis found fewer than 140 million unique TCR beta sequences in total. Findings of the study overall: In a later analysis, common viral pathogens appeared linked to several of the most significant clusters.

Notes on this clone: Its antigen is still unknown.

PCR was performed using 60 Vbeta and 13 Jbeta primers. Original processing notes: Per a later analysis, the number of unique TCR beta chains was some 80 million, of which about 11 million were shared. Using immunoSEQ multiplex PCR, the repertoire was profiled, and TCRdb retains in-frame clones only, with some absent. That table gives V, J and clone size, and the DNA gave D and trimming. The repertoire holds 130,000 to 150,000 clones, with under 85% as singletons. V dropped 6 bases and J dropped 2 bases, with 10 bases sitting between them. In germline, CDR1 is SEHNR, CDR2 FQNEAQ (reference sequence). The CDR3 length is 13 residues.

The source of this sequence is a woman between 35 and 50 years old in good health and CMV-seropositive. The J gene is TRBJ1-2, the V gene TRBV7-9, with D possibly TRBD1 on 5 matching bases. The sample was PBMCs. CDR3 in DNA: TGTGCCAGCAGACTCGACAGCAACTATGGCTACACCTTC. Its protein is CASRLDSNYGYTF.